The 7 T cell receptor beta chains reported below all come from one sample, sequenced in a study of OX40 agonist ivuxolimab in advanced cancers. The protocol was immunoSEQ multiplex PCR, while the TCRdb copy is restricted to in-frame clones and leaves out a portion. The sample comprises 15,000 to 20,000 clones, around 80% of which are singletons, and 14% rests with the top ten. The input for sequencing was CD4+ or CD8+ T cells sorted from blood, taken in a trial of the OX40 agonist ivuxolimab. The receptors originated from an adult with an advanced solid tumor such as melanoma, head and neck, liver or kidney cancer.

The chain uses TRBV6-5 and TRBJ1-5; possibly TRBD1 for D (5 bases). Germline V gene lookup returns CDR1 MNHEY and CDR2 SVGAGI. There are 15 residues in the CDR3. Trimming took off 0 bases at V and 6 bases at J, with 12 bases between the two ends. The CDR3 here is CASSYSRQGSQPQHF. In DNA, the CDR3 is TGTGCCAGCAGTTACTCTAGGCAGGGAAGTCAGCCCCAGCATTTT.

The chain carries TRBV2 and TRBJ1-1; 7 bases line up with TRBD1. With 7 bases clipped from V and 5 bases from J, the junction kept 10 bases outside the gene matches. CDR1 and CDR2 (germline): SNHLY, FYNNEI. The CDR3 is 14 residues long. DNA of the CDR3: TGTGCCAGCACTTACAGGGGAGCGGGAACTGAAGCTTTCTTT. This codes for CASTYRGAGTEAFF.

This chain's CDR3 is CASSYSPFEGGYTF. CDR3 bases: TGTGCCAGCAGTTACTCACCATTCGAGGGAGGCTACACCTTC. The rearrangement uses TRBV6-6 and TRBJ1-2; D gene uncertain. Trimming removed 0 bases at V and 8 bases at J, with 13 bases between. Per the germline V gene, CDR1 is MNHNY and CDR2 is SVGAGI (reference sequence). The CDR3 has 14 residues.

This sequence joins TRBV21-1 and TRBJ2-3; TRBD1, the D gene given by the table, was not confirmed from the DNA. TRBV21-1 is a pseudogene. The CDR3 spans 13 residues. The CDR3 region is CASSTGVGDTQYF. CDR3 coding DNA: TGTGCCAGCAGTACAGGGGTAGGGGATACGCAGTATTTT.

The chain couples TRBV7-8 to TRBJ1-5; D gene unclear. The CDR3 is 15 amino acids. Germline V CDR1 and CDR2: SGHVS, FQNEAQ. V was clipped by 5 bases and J by 7 bases, with 18 bases between them. In DNA form, the CDR3 reads TGTGCCAGCAGCGAAGGGTCTTCGGCGATACAGCCCCAGCATTTT. Translating it yields CASSEGSSAIQPQHF.

The rearrangement links TRBV28 to TRBJ2-5; D may be TRBD2 (6 bases). There are 15 residues in the CDR3. Trimming cost V 1 base and J 5 bases, with 14 bases left between them. CDR1 and CDR2 (germline): MDHEN, SYDVKM. CDR3 in amino acids: CASSLYSLARETQYF. The CDR3, as DNA: TGTGCCAGCAGTTTATATAGCCTAGCGAGGGAGACCCAGTACTTC.

The chain recombines TRBV7-8 with TRBJ1-2, with no clear D. The CDR3 totals 12 residues. Deletions cut 4 bases from V and 8 bases from J, with 11 bases between. In germline, CDR1 is SGHVS, CDR2 FQNEAQ. The CDR3 DNA reads as TGTGCCAGCAGCTCCAGCTGGGGAGGCTACACCTTC. Translation gives CASSSSWGGYTF.